Shown below are 28 T cell receptor beta chains from a single sample sequenced in a study of blood T cells in healthy people across ages. For the second PCR, which ran for roughly 6 to 12 cycles, a sample-barcoded 5' primer and a J-beta primer mix were used. TCRdb ran MiXCR on the 5' RACE reads and lists one entry per CDR3 protein. The sample holds approximately 730,000 distinct CDR3 sequences, about 53% seen once. Specimen: blood. The receptor source for this set is a man older than 75 in good health.

In this sample, this clonotype turned up a few times. The V and J genes are TRBV4-1 and TRBJ2-1; TRBD1 matches 8 bases. J gave up 12 bases and V 4 bases, and 11 bases lay outside the gene matches. Germline values: CDR1 MGHRA, CDR2 YSYEKL. This CDR3 contains 14 residues. CDR3 bases: TGCGCCAGCAGCCCTTCCTTGACAGGGGATGGGCAGTTCTTC. It translates to CASSPSLTGDGQFF.

V gene TRBV10-3 combines with J gene TRBJ1-5; D unclear. Germline V gives CDR1 ENHRY, CDR2 SYGVKD. The CDR3 spans 13 residues. V lost 8 bases and J lost 2, with 10 bases in between. In nucleotides, the CDR3 is TGTGCCATCGCGGCTCCTGGCAATCAGCCCCAGCATTTT. Its protein product is CAIAAPGNQPQHF.

This clonotype was counted between two and nine times. The genes are TRBV12-3 or TRBV12-4 and TRBJ2-5; no firm D call. The J call may not be correct, given that the DNA end is closer to TRBJ2-7. The CDR3 runs to 12 residues. This CDR3 is CASSFSPTEQYF. The DNA of the CDR3 is TGTGCCAGCAGTTTTTCCCCTACCGAGCAGTACTTC.

The table lists this clonotype with a few counts. CDR3 DNA: TGCAGCGCCTGGACCATGATCGACATTCCAGGGGACGCCGCTAACTATGGCTACACCTTC. Its translation is CSAWTMIDIPGDAANYGYTF. The chain joins TRBV29-1 to TRBJ1-2; perhaps TRBD1 as D (6 bases). The CDR3 sequence is 20 residues long. CDR1 is SQVTM, CDR2 ANQGSEA, per germline. Trimming left V 7 bases short and J 0 bases short, with 33 bases between.

In its sample, this clonotype was seen many times. The V gene is TRBV6-5, the J gene TRBJ2-7, with D perhaps matching TRBD2 (6 bases). The CDR3 totals 13 residues. The germline V and J ends were trimmed by 6 bases and 4 bases, with 13 bases remaining between them. CDR1 and CDR2 from the germline V gene are MNHEY and SVGAGI. The CDR3 coding sequence is TGTGCCAGCAGCTCCACCGGGAGTTACGAGCAGTACTTC. This encodes CASSSTGSYEQYF.

The chain links TRBV20-1 to TRBJ1-1, with D maybe TRBD1 (5 bases). The germline V gene encodes CDR1 DFQATT and CDR2 SNEGSKA (reference sequence). The V and J ends lost 3 bases and 1 base respectively, with 15 bases between them. The CDR3 runs 15 residues. The CDR3 DNA sequence: TGCAGTGCTAGGGCCCAGGGACTAAAGAACACTGAAGCTTTCTTT. It yields the protein CSARAQGLKNTEAFF.

The V gene is TRBV9, the J gene TRBJ2-5, with 8 bases identical to TRBD2. Germline V gene lookup returns CDR1 SGDLS and CDR2 YYNGEE. V dropped 0 bases and J dropped 1; count of bases not matched to a gene: 5. The length of the CDR3 is 16 residues. The DNA of the CDR3 is TGTGCCAGCAGCGTAGGCGGGGGGCATATCCAAGAGACCCAGTACTTC. Translated, it gives CASSVGGGHIQETQYF.

In this sample, this clonotype turned up once. The chain joins TRBV13 to TRBJ2-3, with D possibly TRBD2 on 5 matching bases. This CDR3 contains 11 residues. Germline-derived CDR1 and CDR2 are PRHDT and FYEKMQ (reference sequence). V shed 10 bases and J shed 5 bases, with 10 bases lying between them. CDR3 bases: TGTGCCAACGGGGTGGTAGATACGCAGTATTTT. Translating gives CANGVVDTQYF.

This clonotype has just a few counts. The V gene is TRBV25-1, the J gene TRBJ2-1; 8 nucleotides align to TRBD2. This CDR3 has 18 amino acids. The trim removed 1 base at V and 6 bases at J, leaving 14 bases unmatched. Germline V gene data show CDR1 as MGHDK and CDR2 as SYGVNS. CDR3: CASSESGREGPKGNEQFF. Written as DNA, the CDR3 is TGTGCCAGCAGTGAATCAGGCCGGGAGGGGCCCAAAGGCAATGAGCAGTTCTTC.

The table lists this clonotype with a few counts. The chain combines TRBV10-3 with TRBJ2-5; 8 nucleotides agree with TRBD2. The DNA end is more similar to TRBJ2-7, so the J call may be wrong. The CDR3 runs 16 residues. CDR1 and CDR2 (germline): ENHRY, SYGVKD. For the CDR3, the DNA is TGTGCCATCACTGCAAATACGGCGGGAGGAAGCTACGAGCAGTACTTC. Translated, it gives CAITANTAGGSYEQYF.

This clonotype has a handful of counts. The chain is built from TRBV7-6 and TRBJ2-7; perhaps D is TRBD1 or TRBD2 (6 bases each). The CDR3 is made up of 13 amino acids. V lost 5 bases to trimming and J lost 6 bases, with 14 bases between them. Germline assignment: CDR1 SGHVS and CDR2 FNYEAQ. Written as DNA, the CDR3 is TGTGCCAGCAGCACCAAGGGGGGTGGCGAGCAGTACTTC. Translated: CASSTKGGGEQYF.

The chain couples TRBV20-1 to TRBJ1-1, with 8 nucleotides matching TRBD1. This CDR3 has 15 amino acids. Germline CDR1 reads DFQATT; CDR2 reads SNEGSKA (reference sequence). The V gene end was trimmed by 1 base and the J gene end by 1 base; junction bases not matched to a gene: 5. Written as DNA, the CDR3 is TGCAGTGCTAGAGGACAGGGGAATAAGAACACTGAAGCTTTCTTT. This sequence encodes CSARGQGNKNTEAFF.

This clonotype was counted a few times. This chain links TRBV7-9 with TRBJ2-7; 11 bases map to TRBD2. The CDR3 is made up of 16 amino acids. Per the germline V gene, CDR1 is SEHNR and CDR2 is FQNEAQ (reference sequence). J was trimmed by 4 bases and V by 5 bases; bases with no gene match: 10. CDR3: CASSTTSGGPRYEQYF. In DNA, the CDR3 is TGTGCCAGCAGCACTACTAGCGGGGGACCTCGGTACGAGCAGTACTTC.

The chain recombines TRBV18 with TRBJ2-5; D gene unclear. This CDR3 is built from 14 residues. V gave up 0 bases and J gave up 2 bases, with 7 bases separating them. The germline gives CDR1 KGHSH, CDR2 LQKENI. CDR3 sequence reads: CASSPPSQQETQYF. Here the CDR3 DNA reads TGTGCCAGCTCACCACCGTCACAGCAAGAGACCCAGTACTTC.

The chain carries TRBV12-3 or TRBV12-4 and TRBJ2-5, with TRBD2 matching over 10 bases. With V trimmed by 6 bases and J by 2 bases, 9 bases remained unmatched. The CDR3 is 16 residues long. DNA for the CDR3: TGTGCCAGCAGCTGGTCACTAGCGGGACCGCAAGAGACCCAGTACTTC. Protein product: CASSWSLAGPQETQYF.

This rearrangement joins TRBV6-1 to TRBJ2-7; TRBD1 matches 9 bases. The J call may be mistaken, given a closer DNA end match to TRBJ2-5. This CDR3 has 13 residues. The V gene's germline CDR1 is MNHNS and CDR2 SASEGT. CDR3 bases: TGTGCCAGCTACAGGGGGCTGCAGGAGACCCAGTACTTC. It is translated as CASYRGLQETQYF.

This chain uses TRBV21-1 with TRBJ2-7; the table's D gene call, TRBD2, was not cross checked with the DNA. The better agreement between TRBJ2-5 and the DNA end casts doubt on the J call. TRBV21-1 is a pseudogene. The CDR3 totals 16 residues. CDR3 DNA sequence: TGTGCCAGCTATTCAACAAGCGGGAGTAAGGGACAGACCCAGTACTTC. Translated: CASYSTSGSKGQTQYF.

To note about this clonotype: This may come from a read error, since a much larger clone is one base off. The J gene is TRBJ2-7, the V gene TRBV7-9, with a possible D match to TRBD1 (6 bases). Germline V gene lookup returns CDR1 SEHNR and CDR2 FQNEAQ (reference sequence). CDR3 length: 13 residues. In DNA form, the CDR3 reads TGTGCCAGCAGTTGGGGACACATCTACGAGCGGTACTTC. This translates into CASSWGHIYERYF.

CDR3 in amino acids: CASSLTQGKYNEQFF. CDR3 bases: TGTGCCAGCAGCTTAACCCAGGGGAAGTACAATGAGCAGTTCTTC. V is TRBV7-3 and J is TRBJ2-1, with D possibly matching TRBD1 (6 bases). This CDR3 has 15 residues. Trimming pared 0 bases from V and 4 bases from J, leaving 10 bases between. Germline assignment: CDR1 SGHTA and CDR2 FQGTGA.

This clonotype was seen once. The limits of the CDR3 on the DNA are not certain, so only TCRdb's listed CDR3 is given. The gene calls are TRBV12-3 or TRBV12-4 and TRBJ2-1; the table's D call, TRBD1, has no DNA check behind it. A total of 15 residues make up the CDR3, ends included. The CDR3 spells CASSLFGAGGNEQFF.

This clonotype was picked up one time. V and J are TRBV27 and TRBJ2-3, with 7 bases identical to TRBD1. J lost 14 bases, V lost 2 bases, and 19 bases had no gene match. CDR3 length equals 16 residues. Germline V gives CDR1 MNHEY, CDR2 SMNVEV (reference sequence). CDR3 residues: CASSLVGERGHRYAYF. The CDR3, as DNA: TGTGCCAGCAGTTTAGTGGGGGAGAGGGGGCACAGATACGCGTATTTT.

The chain joins TRBV20-1 to TRBJ2-3, with 7 bases identical to TRBD1. Unmatched junction bases numbered 11, after V lost 5 bases and J lost 0 bases. The germline V gene encodes CDR1 DFQATT and CDR2 SNEGSKA (reference sequence). The CDR3 consists of 16 residues. The CDR3 protein is CSAFPNRGLSTDTQYF. Written as DNA, the CDR3 is TGCAGTGCTTTTCCCAACAGGGGTCTAAGCACAGATACGCAGTATTTT.

This clonotype occurred once. Germline and junction disagree at one end, which may indicate a read error. The rearrangement uses TRBV6-1 and TRBJ2-7; 7 positions agree with TRBD1. The CDR3 is 15 residues long. Per germline, CDR1 MNHNS and CDR2 SASEGT. CDR3 bases: TGTGCCAGCACTGAAGGCAGGGGGACCACCTACGAGCAGTACTTC. Its protein is CASTEGRGTTYEQYF.

This rearrangement joins TRBV9 to TRBJ2-1, with 9 bases that match TRBD2. With V trimmed by 0 bases and J by 6 bases, 7 bases remained unmatched. Looked up from germline, CDR1 is SGDLS and CDR2 is YYNGEE. The CDR3 runs 16 residues. The CDR3 region is CASSVGPSGIVNEQFF. The CDR3 DNA follows: TGTGCCAGCAGCGTAGGTCCTAGCGGGATAGTCAATGAGCAGTTCTTC.

This clonotype was counted a few times. The rearrangement uses TRBV20-1 and TRBJ1-6; perhaps TRBD1 as D (5 bases). This CDR3 has 16 residues. CDR1 and CDR2 from the germline V gene are DFQATT and SNEGSKA (reference sequence). Trimming took off 0 bases at V and 0 bases at J, with 9 bases between the two ends. The CDR3 region is CSARDGTSSYNSPLHF. The CDR3 DNA is TGCAGTGCTAGAGATGGGACCAGCTCCTATAATTCACCCCTCCACTTT.

V is TRBV5-1 and J is TRBJ1-1; D is uncertain. V lost 0 bases to trimming and J lost 6 bases, with 15 bases between them. The CDR3 spans 15 residues. Germline V CDR1 and CDR2: SGHRS, YFSETQ. The CDR3, as DNA: TGCGCCAGCAGCTTGGGTGGTAGGGATGCTGCTGAAGCTTTCTTT. It yields the protein CASSLGGRDAAEAFF.

The chain carries TRBV10-3 and TRBJ1-2; tentative D call: TRBD1 (6 bases). CDR1 is ENHRY and CDR2 is SYGVKD in the germline V gene. This CDR3 has 15 residues. V was trimmed by 2 bases and J by 3 bases, leaving 13 bases between them. The CDR3 DNA reads as TGTGCCATCAGTGAGGCGACAGGAATGGACTATGGCTACACCTTC. Its protein is CAISEATGMDYGYTF.

The V and J genes are TRBV28 and TRBJ1-6, with 12 bases lining up with TRBD1. V shed 4 bases and J 14 bases; nucleotides not matched to a gene: 9. CDR1 MDHEN and CDR2 SYDVKM come from the germline V gene. The CDR3 length is 15 residues. For the CDR3, the DNA is TGTGCCAGCAGTTCCGGGGACAGGGGGCTTTCTTCCCTCCACTTT. Translating gives CASSSGDRGLSSLHF.